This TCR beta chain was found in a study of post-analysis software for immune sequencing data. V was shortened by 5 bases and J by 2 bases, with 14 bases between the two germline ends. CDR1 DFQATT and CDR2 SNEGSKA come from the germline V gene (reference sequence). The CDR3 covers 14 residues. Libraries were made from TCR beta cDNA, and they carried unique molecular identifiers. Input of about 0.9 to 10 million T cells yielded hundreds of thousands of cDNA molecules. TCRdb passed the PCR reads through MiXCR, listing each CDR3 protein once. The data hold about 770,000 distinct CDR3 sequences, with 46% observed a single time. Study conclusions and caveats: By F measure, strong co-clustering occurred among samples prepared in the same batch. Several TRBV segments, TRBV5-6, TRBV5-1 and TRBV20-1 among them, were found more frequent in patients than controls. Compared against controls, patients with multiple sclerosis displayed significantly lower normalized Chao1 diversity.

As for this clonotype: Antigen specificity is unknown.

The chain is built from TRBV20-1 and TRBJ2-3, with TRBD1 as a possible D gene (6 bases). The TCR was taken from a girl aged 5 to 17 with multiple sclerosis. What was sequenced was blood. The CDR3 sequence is CSALKGTYTDTQYF. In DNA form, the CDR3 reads TGCAGTGCTCTCAAGGGGACATACACAGATACGCAGTATTTT.